This is a list of T cell receptor beta chains from one sample in a study of blood T cell dynamics during melanoma immunotherapy. The protocol was immunoSEQ multiplex PCR, while the TCRdb copy is restricted to in-frame clones and leaves out a portion. Among 5,400 or so clones, 75% to 90% were seen once, and the ten largest hold around 33%. Sequences were derived from blood, sampled from a patient treated with checkpoint blockade. Receptors originate from a human donor with melanoma. Some clones in this sample may be carry-over from other donors' samples. CDR3s include the opening cysteine and the closing phenylalanine or tryptophan. A D gene is named only where the DNA matches it firmly. Rows give clone size only sometimes, using once, few, many, or a class for an expanded clone.

v_call clone_size d_call cdr3_aa
TRBV14 once TRBD2 CASSQGGGSPRQYF
TRBV2 - - CASRSGPVYYEQYF
TRBV7-9 - - CASSQAGQGNEEQYF
TRBV13 - - CASSLRRDWEQYF
TRBV9 - - CASSVNGADTQYF
TRBV19 - TRBD1 CASSTTGGNTEAFF
TRBV7-3 - TRBD2 CARQYKSGDEETQYF
TRBV5-8 - - CASSLPGPSNQPQHF
TRBV11-1 - - CASSRRQNNSPLHF
TRBV4-3 - - CASSQDKFGGQFF
TRBV6-1 - - CASSEELTAKAFF
TRBV13 - TRBD2 CASSLIAGGNNEQFF
TRBV6-1 - TRBD1 CASSDYLLTGVVQPQHF
TRBV18 - - CASSPVSGAPTGELFF
TRBV28 once TRBD2 CASIWRSGGTGELFF
TRBV2 - - CASSGRTLPDTQYF
TRBV4-3 - TRBD2 CASQRGRGGADTQYF
TRBV29-1 - - CSVSGDRDSSYNEQFF
TRBV7-9 medium-sized - CASSPNLGYTF
TRBV5-1 - - CASSYRQGGFLNEQFF
TRBV4-1 - - CASSQEGGPGQIRPQHF
TRBV5-4 - - CASSPPGSIEQFF
TRBV27 - - CASSLFQEADTQYF
TRBV6-1 once - CASSTLSFTGELFF
TRBV7-9 few TRBD1 CASSLRDRGDSPLHF
TRBV5-1 - - CASSLSMVGDTQYF
TRBV30 - - CAWSVIRQGINEQYF